The TCR beta chain under discussion was sequenced for a study of cytomegalovirus exposure and HLA in healthy donors. Regarding the study as a whole: The authors judged a highly shared variant cluster likely a sequencing artifact.

The PCR was carried out with 60 Vbeta primers and 13 Jbeta primers. The protocol was immunoSEQ multiplex PCR, while the TCRdb copy is restricted to in-frame clones and leaves out a portion. Here the sample spans about 120,000 clones, over 75% being singletons. Points on this clone: Its antigen is not known.

Trimming shortened V by 1 base and J by 9 bases, and 12 bases separated the two germline ends. Germline V gene sequence: CDR1 SGHAT, CDR2 FQNNGV. The CDR3 totals 13 residues. The sequence was collected from a man aged 18 to 30 in good health and CMV-seropositive. The specimen was PBMCs. The chain uses TRBV11-2 and TRBJ1-2, with unresolved D. CDR3 protein: CASSLGQRGSYTF. CDR3 nucleotides: TGTGCCAGCAGCTTAGGGCAGAGAGGTAGCTACACCTTC.